This T cell receptor (beta chain) was identified in a study of blood T cell repertoires in COVID-19. At the level of the study: Samples came from the United States, Italy and Spain, spanning acute and convalescent COVID-19. Sample material is recorded as cDNA or gDNA derived from T cells, B-cell-depleted T cells, or PBMCs.

Germline V gene sequence: CDR1 GTSNPN, CDR2 SVGIG (reference sequence). Unmatched junction bases numbered 6, after V lost 3 bases and J lost 1 base. This CDR3 contains 14 residues. This clone came up a few times. Authors' analysis steps: How many nucleated cells were present was estimated from reference gene primer amplification. Profiling relied on immunoSEQ multiplex PCR, and the TCRdb table lists in-frame clones only, not all of them. The V and J calls and clone size are taken from that table; D and trimming were inferred from the DNA. The table includes fewer than 250,000 clones, more than 85% detected once.

The V call is TRBV30, the J call TRBJ2-7, with 7 bases fitting TRBD1. This clonotype was sampled from a man aged 40-49 years with acute or convalescent COVID-19. Sample: peripheral blood. CDR3 bases: TGTGCCTGGAGAGTCCCGGGACAGTCCTACGAGCAGTACTTC. It encodes CAWRVPGQSYEQYF. Looking up the rest from reference TRBV30 and TRBJ2-7 gives the full variable domain: SQTIHQWPATLVQPVGSPLSLECTVEGTSNPNLYWYRQAAGRGLQLLFYSVGIGQISSEVPQNLSASRPQDRQFILSSKKLLLSDSGFYLCAWRVPGQSYEQYFGPGTRLTVT.